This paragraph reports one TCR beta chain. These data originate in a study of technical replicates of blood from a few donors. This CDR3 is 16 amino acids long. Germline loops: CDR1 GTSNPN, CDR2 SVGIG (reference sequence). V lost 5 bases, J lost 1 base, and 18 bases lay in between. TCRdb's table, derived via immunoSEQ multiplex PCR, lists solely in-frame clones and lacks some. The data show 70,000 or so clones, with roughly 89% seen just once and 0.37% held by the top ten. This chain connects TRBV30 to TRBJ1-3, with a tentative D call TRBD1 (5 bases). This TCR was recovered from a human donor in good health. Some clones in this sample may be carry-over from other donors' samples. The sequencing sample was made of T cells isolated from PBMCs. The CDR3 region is CAWGGGKLVSGNTIYF. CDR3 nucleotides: TGTGCCTGGGGGGGAGGCAAACTCGTATCTGGAAACACCATATATTTT.